The 15 T cell receptor beta chains listed next were all sequenced from one sample in a study of T-cell reconstitution after alpha-beta-depleted transplantation in children. As it was prepared, the TCRbeta library received unique molecular identifiers. TCRdb analysed the PCR reads with MiXCR anew, one entry per CDR3 protein. Among hundreds of thousands of distinct CDR3 sequences listed, roughly 13% were seen once. The sequencing here drew on PBMCs, mostly from graft donor cells, taken 360 days after TCRalphabeta/CD19-depleted stem cell transplant. The receptor set was obtained from a male patient younger than 18 who had a stem cell transplant for acute myeloid leukemia, so the T cells may come from the graft donor.

This chain uses TRBV23-1 with TRBJ2-1, with no clear D. Being an ORF, TRBV23-1 has a function that is uncertain. The V gene lost 0 bases and the J gene lost 3 bases, with 12 bases spanning the gap. This CDR3 spans 16 amino acids. CDR3 residues: CASSQSKGLGYNEQFF. CDR3 nucleotide sequence: TGCGCCAGCAGTCAATCAAAGGGATTGGGCTACAATGAGCAGTTCTTC.

There are a few counts of this clonotype. The V call is TRBV30, the J call TRBJ2-7; D remains ambiguous. Germline lookup yields CDR1 GTSNPN and CDR2 SVGIG (reference sequence). The V and J ends lost 2 bases and 3 bases respectively, with 5 bases between them. The CDR3 is made up of 11 amino acids. The CDR3 DNA reads as TGTGCCTGGAGTCCGAGCTACGAGCAGTACTTC. It translates to CAWSPSYEQYF.

This clonotype came up a few times. The rearrangement joins TRBV29-1 to TRBJ2-7, with 12 bases matching TRBD2. The CDR3 sequence is 17 residues long. Looked up from germline, CDR1 is SQVTM and CDR2 is ANQGSEA. Losses at the gene ends were 6 bases for V and 1 base for J; bases not matched to a gene: 13. CDR3 protein: CSVRLAGVSGVSYEQYF. DNA of the CDR3: TGCAGCGTGCGACTAGCGGGAGTGTCGGGGGTGTCCTACGAGCAGTACTTC.

This clonotype was observed a handful of times. The rearrangement uses TRBV20-1 and TRBJ1-1; TRBD1 is a possible D gene (5 bases). The CDR3 spans 13 residues. Germline CDR1 reads DFQATT; CDR2 reads SNEGSKA (reference sequence). V gave up 1 base and J gave up 5 bases, with 11 bases separating them. The CDR3, as DNA: TGCAGTGCTAGAGGAGGGGTCCGAACTGAAGCTTTCTTT. Its translation is CSARGGVRTEAFF.

With regard to this clonotype: Being one base from a much bigger clone, this may be a read error. The CDR3 ends on some other residue instead of the conserved phenylalanine or tryptophan, so this is likely a read error. V gene TRBV7-3 combines with J gene TRBJ1-1, with a possible D match to TRBD1 (5 bases). Germline CDR1 and CDR2: SGHTA and FQGTGA. The ends were cut back, 2 bases at V and 0 bases at J, with 16 bases in the middle. This CDR3 is built from 17 residues. CDR3 sequence: CASSLLPPGKMNTEAFS. CDR3 DNA sequence: TGTGCCAGCAGCTTATTGCCCCCAGGGAAAATGAACACTGAAGCTTTCTCT.

The V and J genes are TRBV7-2 and TRBJ2-1; 8 bases fit TRBD2. The CDR3 is 17 amino acids. The ends lost 1 base at V and 1 base at J; junction bases unmatched: 6. Germline V gene sequence: CDR1 SGHTA, CDR2 FQGNSA. The CDR3 DNA follows: TGTGCCAGCAGCTTAGTTGGGACTAGGGTATCCTACAATGAGCAGTTCTTC. Encoded protein: CASSLVGTRVSYNEQFF.

The rearrangement joins TRBV7-9 to TRBJ1-1; TRBD1 agrees at 7 bases. The V segment lost 5 bases and the J segment 0 bases; nucleotides outside the gene matches: 9. The CDR3 consists of 16 residues. Per germline, CDR1 SEHNR and CDR2 FQNEAQ (reference sequence). CDR3 region: CASSLGTAPMNTEAFF. CDR3 DNA: TGTGCCAGCAGCCTAGGGACAGCCCCGATGAACACTGAAGCTTTCTTT. Complete variable domain (other parts from reference TRBV7-9 and TRBJ1-1): DTGVSQNPRHKITKRGQNVTFRCDPISEHNRLYWYRQTLGQGPEFLTYFQNEAQLEKSRLLSDRFSAERPKGSFSTLEIQRTEQGDSAMYLCASSLGTAPMNTEAFFGQGTRLTVV.

This clonotype occurred a few times. V is TRBV7-6 and J is TRBJ2-1; D not resolved. The V gene's germline CDR1 is SGHVS and CDR2 FNYEAQ. V lost 1 base and J lost 5, with 18 bases in between. The CDR3 sequence is 17 residues long. In DNA form, the CDR3 reads TGTGCCAGCAGCTTAGGCGGTAGCCTAACTTCTAACAATGAGCAGTTCTTC. Translated, it gives CASSLGGSLTSNNEQFF.

This clonotype was recorded at least ten times. The rearrangement links TRBV7-2 to TRBJ2-1; D is ambiguous. The CDR3 is 16 residues long. CDR1 is SGHTA and CDR2 is FQGNSA in the germline V gene. Trimming removed 1 base at V and 3 bases at J, with 13 bases between. CDR3 sequence (DNA): TGTGCCAGCAGCTTAGAACCCCACCCGTTCTACAATGAGCAGTTCTTC. Translation gives CASSLEPHPFYNEQFF.

The sample holds a few counts of this clonotype. The chain links TRBV7-2 to TRBJ2-1, with D possibly called TRBD1 or TRBD2 (5 bases each). This CDR3 is 13 amino acids long. Germline CDR1 and CDR2: SGHTA and FQGNSA. Trimming cost V 7 bases and J 15 bases, with 22 bases left between them. CDR3 sequence reads: CASTRNGDPQRFF. The CDR3 nucleotides read TGTGCCAGCACCAGAAACGGGGACCCGCAACGGTTCTTC. The full variable domain, its missing parts supplied by reference TRBV7-2 and TRBJ2-1, is GAGVSQSPSNKVTEKGKDVELRCDPISGHTALYWYRQSLGQGLEFLIYFQGNSAPDKSGLPSDRFSAERTGGSVSTLTIQRTQQEDSAVYLCASTRNGDPQRFFGPGTRLTVL.

Only a few counts were recorded for this clonotype. V gene TRBV6-2 or TRBV6-3 combines with J gene TRBJ2-1; 7 nucleotides match TRBD2. The CDR3 length is 15 residues. CDR1 and CDR2 from the germline V gene are MNHEY and SVGEGT. Trimming took 8 bases from V and 1 from J; bases not matched to a gene: 8. The CDR3 DNA reads TGTGCCAGCGGATTCGGGACTATATCCTACAATGAGCAGTTCTTC. It translates to CASGFGTISYNEQFF.

The CDR3 reads CASSQTINGYTF. In DNA form, the CDR3 reads TGTGCCAGCAGTCAGACAATCAACGGCTACACCTTC. The chain combines TRBV12-3 or TRBV12-4 with TRBJ1-2; D gene uncertain. V was cut by 5 bases and J by 8 bases, with 12 bases left in between. CDR3 length: 12 residues.

The table lists this clonotype with a few counts. V gene TRBV4-3 combines with J gene TRBJ2-7; 10 nucleotides agree with TRBD2. Unmatched junction bases numbered 8, after V lost 0 bases and J lost 6 bases. This CDR3 region has 16 residues. Looked up from germline, CDR1 is LGHNA and CDR2 is YSLEER. DNA of the CDR3: TGCGCCAGCAGCCAAGATTCCCCTAGCGGGAGTTCCGAGCAGTACTTC. It specifies CASSQDSPSGSSEQYF.

The J gene is TRBJ2-7, the V gene TRBV12-3 or TRBV12-4, with D possibly matching TRBD2 (6 bases). This CDR3 has 14 residues. V lost 5 bases to trimming and J lost 3 bases, with 14 bases between them. CDR3 in amino acids: CASSELTSDYEQYF. CDR3 sequence (DNA): TGTGCCAGCAGTGAGCTGACTAGTGACTACGAGCAGTACTTC.

The sample holds a few counts of this clonotype. This chain connects TRBV29-1 to TRBJ1-1; TRBD1 aligns across 9 bases. The V and J ends lost 8 bases and 4 bases, in that order; junction bases with no gene match: 8. The CDR3 is made up of 13 amino acids. Per germline, CDR1 SQVTM and CDR2 ANQGSEA. The CDR3 region is CSSGQGRGTEAFF. For the CDR3, the DNA is TGCAGCTCAGGACAGGGGAGAGGCACTGAAGCTTTCTTT.